The present TCR beta chain was sequenced within a study of shared clonotypes between healthy human individuals. V gave up 6 bases and J gave up 2 bases, with 12 bases separating them. The germline gives CDR1 MDHEN, CDR2 SYDVKM. This CDR3 contains 14 residues. Details on this clone: Other DNA sequences in this specimen translate into the identical CDR3.

This table comes from immunoSEQ multiplex PCR, and its TCRdb copy is limited to in-frame clones, with some not included. There are approximately 2,000,000 clones in the sample; roughly 90% occur only once, and around 0.4% lies in the top ten. The rearrangement joins TRBV28 to TRBJ2-3; maybe TRBD2 (6 bases). Sequenced: naive CD4+ T cells from PBMCs. Subset indicated: CD45RA+ positively selected. The receptor was derived from a man between 18 and 35 years old in good health. Some clones in this sample may be carry-over from other donors' samples. CDR3 residues: CASRPGGSTDTQYF. The CDR3 DNA reads as TGTGCCAGCAGGCCCGGAGGGTCCACAGATACGCAGTATTTT.